This is a list of T cell receptor beta chains from one sample in a study of cytomegalovirus exposure and HLA in healthy donors. Libraries were prepared by immunoSEQ multiplex PCR; TCRdb keeps only in-frame clonotypes and omits some of them. The data contain hundreds of thousands of clones, roughly 84% of them seen just once; the ten biggest clones take up roughly 2%. Material: PBMCs. All receptors come from a woman between 18 and 29 years old in good health and CMV-seropositive. Both conserved end residues are part of each CDR3. The D gene is left open where the match is weak. Size tells how often a clone was seen (once, few, many) or the class of an expanded clone, and some rows leave it out.

d_gene	j_gene	abundance	v_gene	CDR3nt	CDR3aa
NA	TRBJ1-5	NA	TRBV19	TGTGCCAGTATGGAGGCCTTCAATCAGCCCCAGCATTTT	CASMEAFNQPQHF
NA	TRBJ1-1	NA	TRBV27	TGTGCCAGCAGCCAATCGGGGGACACTGAAGCTTTCTTT	CASSQSGDTEAFF
TRBD2	TRBJ2-5	NA	TRBV27	TGTGCCAGCAGTTTATCGGGACTAGCCGGGGAGACCCAGTACTTC	CASSLSGLAGETQYF
NA	TRBJ2-7	NA	TRBV2	TGTGCCAGCAGTGAAAGGACAGCTAGGCCCTACGAGCAGTACTTC	CASSERTARPYEQYF
NA	TRBJ2-2	NA	TRBV6-5	TGTGCCAGCAGCCTTAGTGCCGGGGAGCTGTTTTTT	CASSLSAGELFF
TRBD1	TRBJ1-5	NA	TRBV28	TGTGCCAGCAGTTGGGACAGCTTCAATCAGCCCCAGCATTTT	CASSWDSFNQPQHF
NA	TRBJ2-7	NA	TRBV11-2	TGTGCCAGCAGCTTAGAACCGATTCAGGAGCAGTACTTC	CASSLEPIQEQYF
NA	TRBJ2-7	NA	TRBV7-2	TGTGCCAGCAGCTTAGCGGTGGGCGTTTACGAGCAGTACTTC	CASSLAVGVYEQYF
TRBD1	TRBJ1-3	once	TRBV27	TGTGCCAGCAGTCCCCGGACAGGGGGAAACACCATATATTTT	CASSPRTGGNTIYF
NA	TRBJ1-3	NA	TRBV28	TGTGCCAGCAGTTTCCCCGGGGGGATCTCTGGAAACACCATATATTTT	CASSFPGGISGNTIYF
NA	TRBJ2-1	NA	TRBV6-5	TGTGCCAGCAGTTACGAGGGTACTGGTGTCGATGAGCAGTTCTTC	CASSYEGTGVDEQFF
NA	TRBJ1-4	NA	TRBV27	TGTGCCAGCAGTAGAGCGGGTGCAACTAATGAAAAACTGTTTTTT	CASSRAGATNEKLFF
TRBD1	TRBJ1-1	few	TRBV18	TGTGCCAGCTCCCTCACAGGGGGTGGGAACACTGAAGCTTTCTTT	CASSLTGGGNTEAFF
TRBD1	TRBJ2-1	once	TRBV5-1	TGCGCCAGCAGCTTGGGTGGGGGACAGGGGGCTTACAATGAGCAGTTCTTC	CASSLGGGQGAYNEQFF
NA	TRBJ2-2	NA	TRBV5-1	TGCGCCAGCAGCTTGTCCCCAGGGTTCCCCGGGGAGCTGTTTTTT	CASSLSPGFPGELFF
TRBD1	TRBJ1-2	NA	TRBV5-8	TGTGCCAGCAGCCCGGGACAGGGCTATGGCTACACCTTC	CASSPGQGYGYTF
TRBD1	TRBJ2-7	NA	TRBV19	TGTGCCAGTAGTTACTCCCGACAGGGCTACGAGCAGTACTTC	CASSYSRQGYEQYF
NA	TRBJ1-2	NA	TRBV28	TGTGCCAGCGTGGAGCGTACCAGTAACTATGGCTACACCTTC	CASVERTSNYGYTF
TRBD1	TRBJ2-7	NA	TRBV6-5	TGTGCCAGCAGTTACGAAGACAGGGTGATCTACGAGCAGTACTTC	CASSYEDRVIYEQYF
TRBD1	TRBJ2-2	once	TRBV5-1	TGCGCCAGCAGCTTGGGGGACAGACCAGCGAACACCGGGGAGCTGTTTTTT	CASSLGDRPANTGELFF
TRBD1	TRBJ1-4	NA	TRBV10-3	TGTGCCATCAGTGGACAGGGGGAGAACGAAAAACTGTTTTTT	CAISGQGENEKLFF
TRBD2	TRBJ2-7	NA	TRBV4-1	TGCGCCAGCAGTCCCCGGACTAGCGGTACCTACGAGCAGTACTTC	CASSPRTSGTYEQYF
NA	TRBJ1-1	NA	TRBV5-1	TGCGCCAGCAGCCGTGGAGGAAGCACTGAAGCTTTCTTT	CASSRGGSTEAFF
TRBD1	TRBJ2-1	NA	TRBV25-1	TGTGCCAGCACCAGGGGGAATGAGCAGTTCTTC	CASTRGNEQFF
TRBD1	TRBJ2-7	NA	TRBV15	TGTGCCACCAGCAAGGACAGGGGGGAATCCTACGAGCAGTACTTC	CATSKDRGESYEQYF
TRBD2	TRBJ2-1	many	TRBV6-4	TGTGCCAGCAGTGGGACTAGCGGGAGCAATGAGCAGTTCTTC	CASSGTSGSNEQFF